The 17 T cell receptor beta chains presented below share a single source sample, sequenced in a study of radiotherapy plus CTLA-4 blockade in lung cancer. Here immunoSEQ multiplex PCR was the method, and the copy in TCRdb shows in-frame clones only, minus some. Altogether 50,000 to 75,000 clones are present, approximately 80% being singletons, with the ten largest covering approximately 4.5%. The material sequenced was peripheral blood, taken from a patient treated with radiotherapy plus ipilimumab. All receptors come from a human donor with non-small cell lung cancer who had a complete response to radiotherapy plus ipilimumab.

The CDR3 DNA is TGTGCCAGCAGCCCTGACTCGGATAGTAGTGAAGCTTTCTTT. Its protein product is CASSPDSDSSEAFF. The chain is built from TRBV7-9 and TRBJ1-1; D gene unclear. Trimming shortened V by 5 bases and J by 7 bases, and 17 bases separated the two germline ends. Germline CDR1 SEHNR, CDR2 FQNEAQ (reference sequence). This CDR3 spans 14 amino acids. Full variable domain (remainder filled in from reference TRBV7-9 and TRBJ1-1): DTGVSQNPRHKITKRGQNVTFRCDPISEHNRLYWYRQTLGQGPEFLTYFQNEAQLEKSRLLSDRFSAERPKGSFSTLEIQRTEQGDSAMYLCASSPDSDSSEAFFGQGTRLTVV.

The chain combines TRBV6-5 with TRBJ1-2; D may be TRBD1 (6 bases). Germline values: CDR1 MNHEY, CDR2 SVGAGI. The CDR3 loop spans 15 amino acids. V lost 2 bases to trimming and J lost 6 bases, with 16 bases between them. In DNA, the CDR3 is TGTGCCAGCAGTTACGTGAGAGGACAGAGGGATGGCTACACCTTC. It encodes CASSYVRGQRDGYTF.

This clone occurred once. This chain connects TRBV28 to TRBJ1-1, with a tentative D call TRBD1 (6 bases). V dropped 2 bases and J dropped 9 bases, with 7 bases sitting between them. CDR1 is MDHEN, CDR2 SYDVKM, per germline. The CDR3 totals 11 residues. Written as DNA, the CDR3 is TGTGCCAGCAGTTTAAGGGACAAAGCTTTCTTT. Amino acids: CASSLRDKAFF.

The V call is TRBV7-9, the J call TRBJ1-1; possible D gene TRBD1, 5 bases. Germline CDR1 is SEHNR and CDR2 is FQNEAQ (reference sequence). CDR3 length: 15 amino acids. V lost 1 base, J lost 7 bases, and 16 bases lay in between. The DNA for the CDR3 is TGTGCCAGCAGCTTAGGGGGGAACAGGTTTGGTGAAGCTTTCTTT. It yields the protein CASSLGGNRFGEAFF.

In its sample, this clone was seen a few times. This sequence joins TRBV5-1 and TRBJ2-1; tentatively, D is TRBD1 or TRBD2 (5 bases each). With 0 bases removed from V and 8 bases from J, the gap between germline ends came to 12 bases. This CDR3 comprises 14 residues. In germline, CDR1 is SGHRS, CDR2 YFSETQ. CDR3 sequence: CASSLVPGPYEQFF. The CDR3 DNA reads as TGCGCCAGCAGCTTGGTTCCGGGGCCCTATGAGCAGTTCTTC.

The chain combines TRBV18 with TRBJ2-4; D is ambiguous. Germline-derived CDR1 and CDR2 are KGHSH and LQKENI. The CDR3 runs to 15 residues. V was shortened by 2 bases and J by 5 bases, with 13 bases between the two germline ends. The CDR3 DNA is TGTGCCAGCTCACCAAATAGGGTGGACCAAAACATTCAGTACTTC. Amino acid sequence: CASSPNRVDQNIQYF.

This chain joins TRBV19 and TRBJ1-3; D possibly corresponds to TRBD1 (5 bases). From germline, CDR1 is LNHDA and CDR2 SQIVND (reference sequence). CDR3 length: 17 amino acids. The V end lost 2 bases, the J end lost 4 bases, and 18 bases lay between the germline ends. CDR3 bases: TGTGCCAGTAGTATATGGGACCTCGGGGTCTCCGGAAACACCATATATTTT. Its protein is CASSIWDLGVSGNTIYF.

This clone was observed a few times. This chain connects TRBV11-2 to TRBJ1-2; D unclear. The germline gives CDR1 SGHAT, CDR2 FQNNGV. The CDR3 runs 14 residues. V lost 5 bases to trimming and J lost 2 bases, with 12 bases between them. The CDR3, as DNA: TGTGCCAGCAGCCATCTAACGGGAAACTATGGCTACACCTTC. This sequence encodes CASSHLTGNYGYTF. Using reference TRBV11-2 and TRBJ1-2 for the parts outside the CDR3, the full variable domain is EAGVAQSPRYKIIEKRQSVAFWCNPISGHATLYWYQQILGQGPKLLIQFQNNGVVDDSQLPKDRFSAERLKGVDSTLKIQPAKLEDSAVYLCASSHLTGNYGYTFGSGTRLTVV.

The CDR3 coding sequence is TGTGCCAGCAGCCAGGACACCCTTGAAGCTTTCTTT. Encoded protein: CASSQDTLEAFF. The rearrangement uses TRBV5-4 and TRBJ1-1, with D possibly matching TRBD1 (5 bases). Germline CDR1 reads SGHNT; CDR2 reads YYREEE (reference sequence). The CDR3 loop spans 12 amino acids. Trimming left V 4 bases short and J 7 bases short, with 11 bases between.

The V and J genes are TRBV27 and TRBJ2-5; weak D call: TRBD2 (6 bases). The V gene lost 5 bases and the J gene lost 1 base, with 14 bases spanning the gap. The CDR3 consists of 15 residues. Germline-derived CDR1 and CDR2 are MNHEY and SMNVEV (reference sequence). The CDR3 region is CASSPSWGVQETQYF. DNA for the CDR3: TGTGCCAGCAGTCCCTCTTGGGGGGTCCAAGAGACCCAGTACTTC.

The chain recombines TRBV5-1 with TRBJ2-5; D is unclear. CDR1 SGHRS and CDR2 YFSETQ come from the germline V gene. V dropped 4 bases and J dropped 4 bases, with 14 bases sitting between them. The CDR3 consists of 14 residues. Here the CDR3 reads CASSTTTSAETQYF. DNA of the CDR3: TGCGCCAGCAGCACCACGACATCGGCAGAGACCCAGTACTTC.

This chain links TRBV11-3 with TRBJ2-3, with 11 bases fitting TRBD2. CDR1 SGHNT and CDR2 YENEEA come from the germline V gene. The CDR3 is 20 amino acids. Unmatched junction bases numbered 13, after V lost 0 bases and J lost 2 bases. CDR3 in DNA: TGTGCCAGCAGCTTAGAGGGGTCCGGGACTAGCGGCTTCTTCACAGATACGCAGTATTTT. It specifies CASSLEGSGTSGFFTDTQYF.

This clone was recorded only once. V is TRBV4-3 and J is TRBJ2-3; no definite D call. This CDR3 contains 15 residues. V lost 0 bases and J lost 3, with 10 bases in between. The germline V gene has CDR1 LGHNA and CDR2 YSLEER. CDR3 bases: TGCGCCAGCAGCCAAGATCCGAATCCGACAGATACGCAGTATTTT. This encodes CASSQDPNPTDTQYF.

J is TRBJ1-1 and V is TRBV5-1, with TRBD1 matching over 7 bases. The V gene's germline CDR1 is SGHRS and CDR2 YFSETQ. Germline trimming cut 4 bases from V and 1 base from J; bases unmatched to any gene: 4. The CDR3 consists of 14 residues. Written as DNA, the CDR3 is TGCGCCAGCAGCGCTACAGGGGAGAACACTGAAGCTTTCTTT. Translating it yields CASSATGENTEAFF.

V is TRBV4-3 and J is TRBJ2-2, with a weak D call TRBD2 (5 bases). The CDR3 is made up of 17 amino acids. Trimming shortened V by 3 bases and J by 1 base, and 15 bases separated the two germline ends. Germline CDR1 is LGHNA and CDR2 is YSLEER. The DNA of the CDR3 is TGCGCCAGCAGCCACGACCCTGGGAGATTGAACACCGGGGAGCTGTTTTTT. Translated, it gives CASSHDPGRLNTGELFF.

The chain is built from TRBV9 and TRBJ2-2, with D tentatively TRBD1 or TRBD2 (5 bases each). Germline loops: CDR1 SGDLS, CDR2 YYNGEE. V lost 0 bases to trimming and J lost 7 bases, with 7 bases between them. The CDR3 sequence is 13 residues long. CDR3 sequence (DNA): TGTGCCAGCAGCGTAGGGGGGTACGGGGAGCTGTTTTTT. Amino acid sequence: CASSVGGYGELFF.

The gene calls are TRBV4-1 and TRBJ1-2; no clear D. Trimming removed 6 bases from V and 7 bases from J, with 12 bases in between. The CDR3 has 12 amino acids. CDR1 and CDR2 from the germline V gene are MGHRA and YSYEKL. The CDR3 bases are TGCGCCAGCAGTGGGAATCGACGTGGCTACACCTTC. Residues: CASSGNRRGYTF.